This section outlines one T cell receptor beta chain sequence together with its context. In its sample, this clonotype was seen a few times. The specificity of this receptor is unknown. Base qualities were left out, and no much larger clone turns up one base away. These data come from a study of MAIT cells during Salmonella Paratyphi A infection (dated by TCRdb to 2016 to 2017). At the level of the whole study: A single dose of 1-5x10^3 CFU of S. Paratyphi A strain NVGH308 was ingested by adult volunteers aged 18 to 60. Ciprofloxacin 500 mg twice daily for 14 days, starting at diagnosis, was given to diagnosed volunteers. What the authors observed across the whole study: Although the availability of volunteer samples limited sample sizes, the sizes were judged adequate for detecting differences between groups. MAIT TRBV usage was found to be oligoclonal, with TRBV20 and TRBV6 favoured, and appeared to be unchanged by infection. Compared with healthy controls, diagnosed volunteers had more expansion or contraction among the top five MAIT clonotypes (roughly 0.5 versus 0.14), a finding that suggests the repertoire is reshaped by infection. The space taken up by over-represented MAIT clonotypes dropped significantly from baseline to mid-infection (roughly 0.18 to 0.096), while post-infection showed no significant difference.

The time point label for this specimen denotes: after infection, following antibiotic treatment. MAIT cells, defined as Valpha7.2+ CD161+ T cells, were identified and sorted by flow cytometry. In over 5 volunteers who developed enteric fever after controlled oral challenge with live Salmonella Paratyphi A, circulating MAIT cell TCRbeta repertoires were profiled over time. MAIT cell samples were contributed by each diagnosed volunteer at pre-infection, mid-infection and post-infection timepoints. A diagnosis of enteric fever was based on Paratyphi A bacteremia and/or a persistent fever above 38 degrees C that lasted longer than 12 hours. Challenged volunteers were diagnosed with infection between day 4 and day 7 after challenge. For RNA extraction, between about 5,000 and 10,000 MAIT cells per sample were sorted directly into RNAqueous-Micro lysis buffer. Lymphoprep gradient centrifugation was used to isolate peripheral blood mononuclear cells from blood samples and leukocyte cones. Cells were sorted on either a BD FACSAria Fusion or a BD FACSAria III sorter.

Library construction relied on 5' RACE. Two rounds of PCR with Phusion High-Fidelity polymerase amplified TCRbeta, with sample-specific barcodes added in the primers. Template-switch cDNA synthesis with SMARTScribe reverse transcriptase and a TRBC-specific primer was used to generate TCRbeta libraries. After barcoding, samples were pooled and then prepared using the NEBNext Ultra DNA Library Prep Kit for Illumina. The libraries were sequenced on an Illumina MiSeq using the MiSeq reagent kit v2, 300 cycles. Per the original workflow: Jemultiplexer was used to demultiplex reads by barcode, and MiTCR with default parameters handled the alignment. VDJtools removed non-functional sequences, and clonotypes were defined by amino acid sequence, with clonotype frequencies based on assigned sequence reads. Clonal space homeostasis binned clonotypes by frequency as over-represented (0.05-1), large, medium and small. TCRdb reanalyzed the raw reads on its own, using fastp at Q25 for trimming and MiXCR for clone calling, and kept in-frame beta chains. Rows are unified per CDR3 protein, each entry keeping the most common DNA and genes. These V and J calls originate from TCRdb's pipeline instead of the authors' own analysis. For this sample the table gives 1,500 or so distinct CDR3 sequences, of which 66% were detected only once. 48% of the sample belongs to the ten largest clones.

Clipping removes 3 bases from V and 2 bases from J, with 6 as the unmatched junction base count. The CDR3 starts with the cysteine, ends with the phenylalanine, and has 17 residues. Here the CDR3 DNA is all that survives: 51 bases in frame from base 1. The germline V gene gives CDR1 as MRHNA and CDR2 as SNTAGT. The receptor was isolated from a person aged 18 to 75 who was deliberately infected with Salmonella Paratyphi A in a paratyphoid fever challenge study. The specimen comprised MAIT cells from blood, sampled at the last sampling point of the challenge study. The chain is made from TRBV6-4 and TRBJ2-1; 11 bases in between match TRBD2. The bases read TGTGCCAGCAGTGATGTAGCGGGAGGGGGTGCCTACAATGAGCAGTTCTTC. It translates to CASSDVAGGGAYNEQFF.